This T cell receptor beta chain was recorded in a study of OX40 agonist ivuxolimab in advanced cancers. For the study at large: With ivuxolimab, an agonistic anti-OX40 (CD134) antibody, patients were treated. Dose-escalation patients suffered from hepatocellular carcinoma, melanoma, renal cell or head and neck cancer.

The CDR3 spans 14 residues. Germline V CDR1 and CDR2: SNHLY, FYNNEI. People who had autoimmune disease history or systemic immunosuppression were excluded. To note about this clone: At one end, the junction sequence differs from germline, possibly due to a read error.

Profiling relied on immunoSEQ multiplex PCR, and the TCRdb table lists in-frame clones only, not all of them. The table has about 62,000 clones, about 85% seen once; the top ten hold over 3.5%. This TCR was recovered from an adult with an advanced solid tumor such as melanoma, head and neck, liver or kidney cancer. The sample in question was CD4+ or CD8+ T cells sorted from blood, obtained in a trial of the OX40 agonist ivuxolimab. The V gene is TRBV2, the J gene TRBJ2-5, with D maybe TRBD1 (7 bases). CDR3 in DNA: TGTGCCAGCAGCGAAGAGACAGGGAGGAAGACCCAGTACTTC. It encodes CASSEETGRKTQYF.